The entry that follows covers one TCR beta chain sequence. Antigen unknown. After removal of 7 bases from V and 1 base from J, the junction contained 8 bases not matched to a gene. CDR3 length equals 17 residues. The V gene's germline CDR1 is MDHEN and CDR2 SYDVKM. Both 60 Vbeta primers and 13 Jbeta primers went into the PCR. Data came from immunoSEQ multiplex PCR; TCRdb stores just in-frame clones and leaves some out. This table holds roughly 190,000 clones, roughly 87% found once. This record belongs to a study of cytomegalovirus exposure and HLA in healthy donors. Study-wide points: Later analysis found that TCR beta chains associated with HLA were more clonally expanded than other, equally common chains. The authors considered a cluster of highly shared sequence variants likely to be a sequencing artifact. A later analysis reportedly found that, within productive TCRs, an Asian-associated ancestry cluster had fewer N-insertions than the mean observed across the roughly 730 donors.

Sequencing used PBMCs. The source is a boy aged 2 to 10 in good health and CMV-seronegative. V is TRBV28 and J is TRBJ2-1; 12 nucleotides match TRBD1. The CDR3 DNA sequence: TGTGCCAGCACCCTGGGGACAGGGGGCAGGTCCTACAATGAGCAGTTCTTC. This codes for CASTLGTGGRSYNEQFF.